This T cell receptor (beta chain) comes out of a study of blood T cell repertoires in COVID-19. Study context: Italy, Spain and the United States were the sources of the convalescent and acute COVID-19 samples. In each case, the material was cDNA or gDNA derived from T cells, B-cell-depleted T cells, or PBMCs.

CDR1 is ENHRY and CDR2 is SYGVKD in the germline V gene. V shed 4 bases and J 3 bases; nucleotides not matched to a gene: 3. The CDR3 length is 15 residues. This clone has only one observation. Source study methods: Amplifying reference gene primers gave estimates of nucleated cell counts. Produced via immunoSEQ multiplex PCR; TCRdb's table is partial and in-frame only. The D gene and trimming were derived from the DNA, and the V and J assignments and clone size from that table. The table records about 120,000 clones, 75% to 95% of them present only once. This TCR was sampled from a human donor with active COVID-19. The donor label of this sample is uncertain. This chain connects TRBV10-3 to TRBJ2-2, with 9 bases matching TRBD2. Sequenced sample: peripheral blood. CDR3 residues: CAISGSGGHTGELFF. CDR3 DNA: TGTGCCATCAGTGGGAGCGGGGGGCACACCGGGGAGCTGTTTTTT.